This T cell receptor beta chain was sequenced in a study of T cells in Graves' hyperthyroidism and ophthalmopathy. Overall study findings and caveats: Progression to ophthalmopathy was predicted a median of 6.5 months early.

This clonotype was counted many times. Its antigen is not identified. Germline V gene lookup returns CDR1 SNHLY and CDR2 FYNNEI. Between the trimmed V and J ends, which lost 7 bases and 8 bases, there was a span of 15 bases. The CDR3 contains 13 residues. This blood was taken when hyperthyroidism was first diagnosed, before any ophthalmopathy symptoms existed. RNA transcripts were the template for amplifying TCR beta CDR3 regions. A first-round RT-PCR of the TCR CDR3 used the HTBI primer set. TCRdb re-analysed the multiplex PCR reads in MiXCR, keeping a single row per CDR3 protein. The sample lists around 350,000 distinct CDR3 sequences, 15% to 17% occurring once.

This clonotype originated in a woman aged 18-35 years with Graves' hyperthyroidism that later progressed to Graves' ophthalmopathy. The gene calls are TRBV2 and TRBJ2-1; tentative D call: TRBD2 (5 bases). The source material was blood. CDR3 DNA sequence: TGTGCCAGCAAACGGGGTTTTGTGGATGAGCAGTTCTTC. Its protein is CASKRGFVDEQFF.